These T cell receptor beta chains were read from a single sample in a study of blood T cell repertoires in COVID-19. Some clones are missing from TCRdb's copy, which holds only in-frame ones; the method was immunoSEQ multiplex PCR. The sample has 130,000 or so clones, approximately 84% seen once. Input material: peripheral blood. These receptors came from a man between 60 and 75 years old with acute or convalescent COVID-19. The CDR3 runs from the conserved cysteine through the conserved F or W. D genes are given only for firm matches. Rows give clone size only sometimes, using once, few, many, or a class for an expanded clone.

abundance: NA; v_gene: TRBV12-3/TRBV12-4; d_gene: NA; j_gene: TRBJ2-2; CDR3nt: TGTGCCAGCACCTGGGTCAGCGCCGGGGAGCTGTTTTTT; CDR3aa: CASTWVSAGELFF
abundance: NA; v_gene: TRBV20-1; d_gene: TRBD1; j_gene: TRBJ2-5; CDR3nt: TGCAGCAGACAGGGGGGGGAGACCCAGTACTTC; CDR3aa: CSRQGGETQYF
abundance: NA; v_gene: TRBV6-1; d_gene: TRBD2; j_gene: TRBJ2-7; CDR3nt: TGTGCCAGCAGTGATCGGGGGGTTACCTACGAGCAGTACTTC; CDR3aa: CASSDRGVTYEQYF
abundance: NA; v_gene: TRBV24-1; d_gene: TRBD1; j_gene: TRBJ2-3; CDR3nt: TGTGCCACCAGTGATCTGCGCGGGGGACAGGGGGGTCCAGCGCAGTATTTT; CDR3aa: CATSDLRGGQGGPAQYF
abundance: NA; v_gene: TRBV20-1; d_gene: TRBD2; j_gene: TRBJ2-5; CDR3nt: TGCAGTGCTAGTGGGACTAGCCCCACAGAGACCCAGTACTTC; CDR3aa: CSASGTSPTETQYF
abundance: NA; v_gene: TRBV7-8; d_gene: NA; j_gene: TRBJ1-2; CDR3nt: TGTGCCAGCAGCTTAGCGGGGGGAATAAGCTATGGCTACACCTTC; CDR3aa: CASSLAGGISYGYTF
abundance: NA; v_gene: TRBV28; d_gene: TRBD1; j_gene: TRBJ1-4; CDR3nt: TGTGCCAGCAGTTTAGGACAGGGTGCTAATGAAAAACTGTTTTTT; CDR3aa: CASSLGQGANEKLFF
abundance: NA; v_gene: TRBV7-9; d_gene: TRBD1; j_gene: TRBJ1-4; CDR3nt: TGTGCCAGCAGCCAACCAGGACAGGGGGAAGGCGAAAAACTGTTTTTT; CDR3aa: CASSQPGQGEGEKLFF
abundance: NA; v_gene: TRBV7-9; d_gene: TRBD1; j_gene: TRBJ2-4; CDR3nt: TGTGCCAGCAGCTTAGCGTTGGGACAGAGGTCAAACATTCAGTACTTC; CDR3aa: CASSLALGQRSNIQYF
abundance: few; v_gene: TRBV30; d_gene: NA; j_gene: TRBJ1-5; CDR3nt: TGTGCCTGGAGTGGTCCAGGGAACAATCAGCCCCAGCATTTT; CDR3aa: CAWSGPGNNQPQHF
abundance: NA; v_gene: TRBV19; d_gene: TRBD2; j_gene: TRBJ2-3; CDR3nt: TGTGCCAGTGGAACGGGGCGGGGGAACACAGATACGCAGTATTTT; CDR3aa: CASGTGRGNTDTQYF
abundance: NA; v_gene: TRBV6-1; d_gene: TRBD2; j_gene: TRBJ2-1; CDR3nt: TGTGCCAGCAGTGAATGGACTAGCGGGAACGGGATCTATGAGCAGTTCTTC; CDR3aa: CASSEWTSGNGIYEQFF
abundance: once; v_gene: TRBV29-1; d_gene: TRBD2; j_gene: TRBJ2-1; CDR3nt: TGCAGCGTTTCGACTAGCGGGAGCGATGAGCAGTTCTTC; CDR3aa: CSVSTSGSDEQFF
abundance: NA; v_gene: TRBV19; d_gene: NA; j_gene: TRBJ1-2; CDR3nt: TGTGCCAGTAGTATCGGGGTTTTCGGCTACACCTTC; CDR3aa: CASSIGVFGYTF
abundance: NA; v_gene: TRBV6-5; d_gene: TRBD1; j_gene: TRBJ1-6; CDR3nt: TGTGCCAGCAGGGACAGGGGAGATAATTCACCCCTCCACTTT; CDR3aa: CASRDRGDNSPLHF
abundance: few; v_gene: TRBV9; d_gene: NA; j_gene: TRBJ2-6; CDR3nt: TGTGCCAGCAGCGTAGGGGACACCTCTGGGGCCAACGTCCTGACTTTC; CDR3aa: CASSVGDTSGANVLTF
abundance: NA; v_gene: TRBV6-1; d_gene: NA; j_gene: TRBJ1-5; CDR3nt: TGTGCCAGCAGTGAAGAGTCAGGCAATCAGCCCCAGCATTTT; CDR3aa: CASSEESGNQPQHF
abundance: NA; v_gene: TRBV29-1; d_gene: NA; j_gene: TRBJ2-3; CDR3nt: TGCAGCGTTGCTCGAGGATCAGGGACAGATACGCAGTATTTT; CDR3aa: CSVARGSGTDTQYF
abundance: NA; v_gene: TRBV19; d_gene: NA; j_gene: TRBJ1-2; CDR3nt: TGTGCCAGTAGTACCGGGACTCGGACTCGGCGTGGCTACACCTTC; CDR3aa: CASSTGTRTRRGYTF